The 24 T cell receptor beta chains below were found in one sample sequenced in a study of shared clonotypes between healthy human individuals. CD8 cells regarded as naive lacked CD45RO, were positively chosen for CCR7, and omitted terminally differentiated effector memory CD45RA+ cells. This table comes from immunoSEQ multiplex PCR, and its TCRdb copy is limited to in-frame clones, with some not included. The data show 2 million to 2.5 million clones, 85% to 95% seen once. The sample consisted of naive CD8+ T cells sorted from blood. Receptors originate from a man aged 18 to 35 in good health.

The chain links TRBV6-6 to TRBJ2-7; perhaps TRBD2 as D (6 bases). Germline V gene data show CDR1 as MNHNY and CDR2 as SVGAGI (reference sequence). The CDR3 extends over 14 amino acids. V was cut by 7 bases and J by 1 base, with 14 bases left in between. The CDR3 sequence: CASTLPDYSYEQYF. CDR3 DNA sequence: TGTGCCAGCACTCTCCCGGACTATTCCTACGAGCAGTACTTC.

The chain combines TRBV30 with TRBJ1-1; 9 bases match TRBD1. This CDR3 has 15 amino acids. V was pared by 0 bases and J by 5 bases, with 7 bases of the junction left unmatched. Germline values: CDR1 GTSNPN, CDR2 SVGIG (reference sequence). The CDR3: CAWSVTRTGETEAFF. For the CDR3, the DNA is TGTGCCTGGAGTGTAACCCGGACAGGGGAAACTGAAGCTTTCTTT.

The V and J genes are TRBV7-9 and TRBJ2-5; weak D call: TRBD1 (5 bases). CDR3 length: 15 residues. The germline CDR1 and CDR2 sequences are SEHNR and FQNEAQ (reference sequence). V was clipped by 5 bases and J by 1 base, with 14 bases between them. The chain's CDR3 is CASSHPGGAQETQYF. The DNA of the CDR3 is TGTGCCAGCAGCCACCCAGGTGGGGCCCAAGAGACCCAGTACTTC.

CDR3 amino acids: CASSDPGTGSYEQYF. The CDR3 region has the DNA TGTGCCAGCAGTGATCCCGGGACAGGGTCCTACGAGCAGTACTTC. The chain recombines TRBV2 with TRBJ2-7; 9 bases agree with TRBD1. CDR1 and CDR2 (germline): SNHLY, FYNNEI. V gave up 3 bases and J gave up 1 base; unmatched junction bases: 4. CDR3 size: 15 residues.

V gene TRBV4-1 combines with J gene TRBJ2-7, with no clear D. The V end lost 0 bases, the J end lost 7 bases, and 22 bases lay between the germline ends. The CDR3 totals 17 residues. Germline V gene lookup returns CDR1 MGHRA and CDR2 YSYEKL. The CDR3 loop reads CASSQDTEGPAAREQYF. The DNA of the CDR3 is TGCGCCAGCAGCCAAGATACGGAAGGACCCGCCGCGCGGGAGCAGTACTTC.

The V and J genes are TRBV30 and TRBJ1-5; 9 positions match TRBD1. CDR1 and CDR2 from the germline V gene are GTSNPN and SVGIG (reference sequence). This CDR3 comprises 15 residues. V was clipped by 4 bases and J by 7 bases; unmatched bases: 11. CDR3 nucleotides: TGTGCCTGGAACACCGGGACAGGGCTCACCCAGCCCCAGCATTTT. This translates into CAWNTGTGLTQPQHF. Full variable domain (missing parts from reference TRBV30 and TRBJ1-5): SQTIHQWPATLVQPVGSPLSLECTVEGTSNPNLYWYRQAAGRGLQLLFYSVGIGQISSEVPQNLSASRPQDRQFILSSKKLLLSDSGFYLCAWNTGTGLTQPQHFGDGTRLSIL.

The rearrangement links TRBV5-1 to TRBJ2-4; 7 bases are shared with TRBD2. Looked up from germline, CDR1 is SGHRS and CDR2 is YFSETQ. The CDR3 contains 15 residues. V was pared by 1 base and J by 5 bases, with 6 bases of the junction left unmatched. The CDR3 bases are TGCGCCAGCAGCTTGACGGCGGGGGATGAAAACATTCAGTACTTC. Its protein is CASSLTAGDENIQYF.

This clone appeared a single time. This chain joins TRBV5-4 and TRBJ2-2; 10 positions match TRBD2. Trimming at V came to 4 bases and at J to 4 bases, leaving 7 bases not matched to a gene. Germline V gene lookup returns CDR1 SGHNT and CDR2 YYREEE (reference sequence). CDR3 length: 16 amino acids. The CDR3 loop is CASSPLAGEGTGELFF. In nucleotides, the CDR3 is TGTGCCAGCAGCCCCCTAGCGGGGGAGGGCACCGGGGAGCTGTTTTTT.

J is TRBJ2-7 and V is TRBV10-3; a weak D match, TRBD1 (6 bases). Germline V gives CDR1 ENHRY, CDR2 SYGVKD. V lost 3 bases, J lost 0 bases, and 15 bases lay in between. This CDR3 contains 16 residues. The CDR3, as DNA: TGTGCCATCAGTGACGGTCTGGACAGACCCTCCTACGAGCAGTACTTC. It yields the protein CAISDGLDRPSYEQYF.

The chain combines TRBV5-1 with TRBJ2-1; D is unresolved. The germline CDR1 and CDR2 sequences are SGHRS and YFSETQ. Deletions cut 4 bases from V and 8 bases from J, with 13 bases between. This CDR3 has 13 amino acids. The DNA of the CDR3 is TGCGCCAGCAGCCCCTCTTCATGGGATGAGCAGTTCTTC. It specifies CASSPSSWDEQFF.

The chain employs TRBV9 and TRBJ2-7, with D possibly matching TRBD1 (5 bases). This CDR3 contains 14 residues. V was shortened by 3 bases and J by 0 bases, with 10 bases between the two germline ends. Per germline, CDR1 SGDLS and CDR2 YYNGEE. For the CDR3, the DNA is TGTGCCAGCAGCGGGCGACAGAACTCCTACGAGCAGTACTTC. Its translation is CASSGRQNSYEQYF.

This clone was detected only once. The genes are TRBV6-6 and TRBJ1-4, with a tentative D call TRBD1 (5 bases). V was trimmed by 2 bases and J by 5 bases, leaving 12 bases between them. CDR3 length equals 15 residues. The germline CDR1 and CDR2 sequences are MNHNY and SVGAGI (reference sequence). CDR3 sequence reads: CASSYPRERNEKLFF. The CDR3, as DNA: TGTGCCAGCAGTTACCCCAGGGAGAGGAATGAAAAACTGTTTTTT.

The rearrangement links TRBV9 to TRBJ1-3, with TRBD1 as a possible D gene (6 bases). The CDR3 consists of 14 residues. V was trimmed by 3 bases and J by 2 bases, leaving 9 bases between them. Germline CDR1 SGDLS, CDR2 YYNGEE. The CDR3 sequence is CASSEPGAGNTIYF. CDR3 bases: TGTGCCAGCAGCGAACCAGGGGCTGGAAACACCATATATTTT.

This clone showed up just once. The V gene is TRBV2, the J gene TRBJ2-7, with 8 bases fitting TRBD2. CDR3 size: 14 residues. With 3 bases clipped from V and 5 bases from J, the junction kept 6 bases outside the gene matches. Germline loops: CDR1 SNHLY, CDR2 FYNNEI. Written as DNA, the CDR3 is TGTGCCAGCAGTGATTTTCGACTAGCGAACGAGCAGTACTTC. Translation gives CASSDFRLANEQYF.

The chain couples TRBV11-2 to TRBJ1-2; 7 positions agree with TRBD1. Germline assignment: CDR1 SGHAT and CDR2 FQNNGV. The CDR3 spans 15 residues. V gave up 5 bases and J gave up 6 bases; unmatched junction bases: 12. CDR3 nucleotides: TGTGCCAGCAGCCTCGACAGGGTTGATCGGAATGGCTACACCTTC. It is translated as CASSLDRVDRNGYTF.

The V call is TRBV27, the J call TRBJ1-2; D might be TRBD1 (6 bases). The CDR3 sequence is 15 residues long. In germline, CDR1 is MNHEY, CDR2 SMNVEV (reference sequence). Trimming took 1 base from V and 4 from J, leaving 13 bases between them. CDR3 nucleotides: TGTGCCAGCAGTTTATTGGGGGGGGCTCGCTATGGCTACACCTTC. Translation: CASSLLGGARYGYTF.

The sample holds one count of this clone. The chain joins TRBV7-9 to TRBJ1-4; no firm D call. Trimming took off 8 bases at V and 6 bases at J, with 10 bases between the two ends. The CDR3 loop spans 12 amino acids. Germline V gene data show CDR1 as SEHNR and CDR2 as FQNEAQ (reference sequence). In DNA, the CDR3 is TGTGCCAGCGAGTCCCCGGATGAAAAACTGTTTTTT. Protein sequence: CASESPDEKLFF. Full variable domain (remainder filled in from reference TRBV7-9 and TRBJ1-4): DTGVSQNPRHKITKRGQNVTFRCDPISEHNRLYWYRQTLGQGPEFLTYFQNEAQLEKSRLLSDRFSAERPKGSFSTLEIQRTEQGDSAMYLCASESPDEKLFFGSGTQLSVL.

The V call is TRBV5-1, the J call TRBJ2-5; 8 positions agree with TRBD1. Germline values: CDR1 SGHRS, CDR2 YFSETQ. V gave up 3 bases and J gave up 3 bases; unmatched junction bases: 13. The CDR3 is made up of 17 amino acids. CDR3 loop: CASSSVRQGNLEETQYF. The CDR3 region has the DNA TGCGCCAGCAGCTCCGTACGACAGGGGAATTTAGAAGAGACCCAGTACTTC.

The CDR3 spells CASSQDPNQPQHF. The DNA for the CDR3 is TGTGCCAGCAGCCAAGACCCAAATCAGCCCCAGCATTTT. This sequence joins TRBV4-2 and TRBJ1-5, with unresolved D. Germline CDR1 and CDR2: LGHNA and YNFKEQ. Deletions cut 0 bases from V and 4 bases from J, with 4 bases between. This CDR3 contains 13 residues.

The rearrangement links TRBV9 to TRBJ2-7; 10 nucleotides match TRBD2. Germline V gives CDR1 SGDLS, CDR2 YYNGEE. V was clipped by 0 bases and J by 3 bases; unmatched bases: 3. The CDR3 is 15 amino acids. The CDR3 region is CASSVDSSGSYEQYF. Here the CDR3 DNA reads TGTGCCAGCAGCGTAGACTCTAGCGGGAGCTACGAGCAGTACTTC.

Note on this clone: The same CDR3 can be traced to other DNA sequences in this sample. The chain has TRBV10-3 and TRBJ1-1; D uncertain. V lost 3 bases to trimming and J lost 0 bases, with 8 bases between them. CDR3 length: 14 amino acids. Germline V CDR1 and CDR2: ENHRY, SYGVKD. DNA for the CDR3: TGTGCCATCAGTGACCCCGGGATGAACACTGAAGCTTTCTTT. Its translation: CAISDPGMNTEAFF.

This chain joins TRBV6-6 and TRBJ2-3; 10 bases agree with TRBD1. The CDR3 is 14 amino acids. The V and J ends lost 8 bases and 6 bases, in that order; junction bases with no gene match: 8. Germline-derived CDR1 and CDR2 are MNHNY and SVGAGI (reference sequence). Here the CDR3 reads CASLMTGGADTQYF. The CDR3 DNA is TGTGCCAGCCTCATGACAGGGGGCGCGGATACGCAGTATTTT.

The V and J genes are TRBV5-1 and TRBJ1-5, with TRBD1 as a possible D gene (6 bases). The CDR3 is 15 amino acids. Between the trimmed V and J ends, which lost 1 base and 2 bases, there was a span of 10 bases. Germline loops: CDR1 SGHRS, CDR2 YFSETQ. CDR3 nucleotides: TGCGCCAGCAGCTTGTCAGGGGAGGGCAATCAGCCCCAGCATTTT. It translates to CASSLSGEGNQPQHF. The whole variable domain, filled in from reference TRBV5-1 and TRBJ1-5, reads KAGVTQTPRYLIKTRGQQVTLSCSPISGHRSVSWYQQTPGQGLQFLFEYFSETQRNKGNFPGRFSGRQFSNSRSEMNVSTLELGDSALYLCASSLSGEGNQPQHFGDGTRLSIL.

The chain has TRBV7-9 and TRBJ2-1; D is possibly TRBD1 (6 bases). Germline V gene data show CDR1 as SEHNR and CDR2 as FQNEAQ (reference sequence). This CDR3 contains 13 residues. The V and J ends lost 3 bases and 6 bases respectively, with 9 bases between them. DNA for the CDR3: TGTGCCAGCAGCTTGGGACATCCCAATGAGCAGTTCTTC. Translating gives CASSLGHPNEQFF.